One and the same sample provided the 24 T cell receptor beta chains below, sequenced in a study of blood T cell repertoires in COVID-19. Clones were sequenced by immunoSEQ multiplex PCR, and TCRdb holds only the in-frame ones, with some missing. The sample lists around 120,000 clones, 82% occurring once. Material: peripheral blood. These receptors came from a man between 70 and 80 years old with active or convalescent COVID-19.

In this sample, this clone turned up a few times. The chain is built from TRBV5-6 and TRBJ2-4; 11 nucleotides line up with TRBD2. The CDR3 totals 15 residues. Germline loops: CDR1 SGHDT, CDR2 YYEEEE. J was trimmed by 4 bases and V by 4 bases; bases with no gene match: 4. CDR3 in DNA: TGTGCCAGCAGCCCCGGGACTAGCGGAAAAAACATTCAGTACTTC. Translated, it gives CASSPGTSGKNIQYF.

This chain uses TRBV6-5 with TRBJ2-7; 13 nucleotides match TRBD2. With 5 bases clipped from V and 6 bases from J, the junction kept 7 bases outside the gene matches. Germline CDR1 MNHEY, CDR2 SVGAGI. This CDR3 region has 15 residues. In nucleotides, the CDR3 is TGTGCCAGCAGTCAACTAGCGGGGGGGCGTAGCGAGCAGTACTTC. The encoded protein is CASSQLAGGRSEQYF.

The CDR3 DNA reads as TGTGCCAGCAGTCTTCAAAACAGGGGGTCGGGGTCCTACAATGAGCAGTTCTTC. It yields the protein CASSLQNRGSGSYNEQFF. This chain uses TRBV6-2 or TRBV6-3 with TRBJ2-1; TRBD1 matches at 8 bases. V shed 5 bases and J 1 base; nucleotides not matched to a gene: 13. Germline CDR1 is MNHEY and CDR2 is SVGEGT. The CDR3 has 18 residues.

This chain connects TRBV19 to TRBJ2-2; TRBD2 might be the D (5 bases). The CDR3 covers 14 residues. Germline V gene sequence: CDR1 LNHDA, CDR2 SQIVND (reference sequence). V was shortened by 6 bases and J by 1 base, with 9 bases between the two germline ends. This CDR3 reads CASRRSGNTGELFF. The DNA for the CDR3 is TGTGCCAGTAGGAGGAGCGGGAACACCGGGGAGCTGTTTTTT.

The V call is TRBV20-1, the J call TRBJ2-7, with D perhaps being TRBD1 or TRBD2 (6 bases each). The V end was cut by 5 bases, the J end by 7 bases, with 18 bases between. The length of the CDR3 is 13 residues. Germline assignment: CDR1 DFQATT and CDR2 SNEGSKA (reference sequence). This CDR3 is CSAGGGQEAEQYF. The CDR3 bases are TGCAGTGCTGGTGGGGGGCAGGAAGCGGAGCAGTACTTC.

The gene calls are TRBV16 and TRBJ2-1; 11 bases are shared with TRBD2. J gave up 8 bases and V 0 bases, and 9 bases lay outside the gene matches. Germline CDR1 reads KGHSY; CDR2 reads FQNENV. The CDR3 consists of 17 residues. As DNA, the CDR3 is TGTGCCAGCAGCCAATCTGTCCTAGCGGGGGGCCGCCATGAGCAGTTCTTC. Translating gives CASSQSVLAGGRHEQFF.

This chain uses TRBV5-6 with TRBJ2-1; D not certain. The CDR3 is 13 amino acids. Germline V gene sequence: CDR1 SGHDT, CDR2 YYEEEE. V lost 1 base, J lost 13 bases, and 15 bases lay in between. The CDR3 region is CASSLFTPNAQFF. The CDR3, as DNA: TGTGCCAGCAGCTTGTTTACTCCCAACGCCCAGTTCTTC.

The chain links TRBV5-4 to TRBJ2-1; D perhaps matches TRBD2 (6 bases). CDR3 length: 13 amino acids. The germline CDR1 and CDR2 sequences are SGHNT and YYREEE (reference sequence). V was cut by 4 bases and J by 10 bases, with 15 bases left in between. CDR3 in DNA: TGTGCCAGCAGCCCGGACTATTCGGGGGAGCAGTTCTTC. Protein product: CASSPDYSGEQFF.

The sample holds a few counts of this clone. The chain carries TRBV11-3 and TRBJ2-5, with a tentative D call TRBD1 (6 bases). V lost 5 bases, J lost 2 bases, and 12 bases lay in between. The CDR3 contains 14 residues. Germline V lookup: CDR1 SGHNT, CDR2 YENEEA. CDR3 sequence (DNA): TGTGCCAGCAGCCAGAGGACAGTACAAGAGACCCAGTACTTC. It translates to CASSQRTVQETQYF.

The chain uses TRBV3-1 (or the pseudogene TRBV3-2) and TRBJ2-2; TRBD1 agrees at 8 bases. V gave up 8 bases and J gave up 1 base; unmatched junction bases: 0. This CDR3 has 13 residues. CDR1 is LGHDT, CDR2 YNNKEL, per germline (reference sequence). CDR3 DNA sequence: TGTGCCAGCGACAGGGGGAACACCGGGGAGCTGTTTTTT. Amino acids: CASDRGNTGELFF.

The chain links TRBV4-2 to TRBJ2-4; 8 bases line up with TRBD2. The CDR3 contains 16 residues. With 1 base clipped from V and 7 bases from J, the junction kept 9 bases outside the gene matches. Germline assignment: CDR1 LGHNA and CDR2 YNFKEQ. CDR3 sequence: CASSQVISGRGNIQYF. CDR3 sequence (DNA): TGTGCCAGCAGCCAAGTTATAAGCGGGAGAGGGAACATTCAGTACTTC.

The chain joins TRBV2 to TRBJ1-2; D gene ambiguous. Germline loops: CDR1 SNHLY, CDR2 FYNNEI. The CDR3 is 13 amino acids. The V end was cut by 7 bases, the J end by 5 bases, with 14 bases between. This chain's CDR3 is CASMARITYGYTF. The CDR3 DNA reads TGTGCCAGCATGGCCAGAATAACATATGGCTACACCTTC.

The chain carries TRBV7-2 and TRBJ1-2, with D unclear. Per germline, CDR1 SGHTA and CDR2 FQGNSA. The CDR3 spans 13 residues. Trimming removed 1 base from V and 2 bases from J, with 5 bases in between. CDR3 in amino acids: CASSLEQNYGYTF. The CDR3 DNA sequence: TGTGCCAGCAGCTTAGAACAGAACTATGGCTACACCTTC. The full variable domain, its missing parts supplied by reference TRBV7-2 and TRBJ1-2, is GAGVSQSPSNKVTEKGKDVELRCDPISGHTALYWYRQSLGQGLEFLIYFQGNSAPDKSGLPSDRFSAERTGGSVSTLTIQRTQQEDSAVYLCASSLEQNYGYTFGSGTRLTVV.

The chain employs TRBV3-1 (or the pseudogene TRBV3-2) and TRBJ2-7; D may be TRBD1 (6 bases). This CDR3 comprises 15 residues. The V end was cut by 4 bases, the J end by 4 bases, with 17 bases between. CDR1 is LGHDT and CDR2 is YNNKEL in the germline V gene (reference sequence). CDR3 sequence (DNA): TGTGCCAGCAGCCCCCAAGGCAGCCAGGGGTACGAGCAGTACTTC. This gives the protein CASSPQGSQGYEQYF.

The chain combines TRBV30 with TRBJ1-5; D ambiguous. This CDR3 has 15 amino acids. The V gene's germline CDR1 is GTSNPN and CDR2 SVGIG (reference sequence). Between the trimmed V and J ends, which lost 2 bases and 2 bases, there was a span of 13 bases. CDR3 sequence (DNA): TGTGCCTGGAGTAAACAAGGAGGAGGCAATCAGCCCCAGCATTTT. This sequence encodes CAWSKQGGGNQPQHF.

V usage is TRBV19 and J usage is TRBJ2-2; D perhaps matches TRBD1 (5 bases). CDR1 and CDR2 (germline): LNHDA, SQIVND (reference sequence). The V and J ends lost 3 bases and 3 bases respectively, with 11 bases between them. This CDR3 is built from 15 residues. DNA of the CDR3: TGTGCCAGTAGTATCGGCCAGGGCGACACCGGGGAGCTGTTTTTT. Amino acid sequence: CASSIGQGDTGELFF. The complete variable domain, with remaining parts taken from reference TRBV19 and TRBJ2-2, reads DGGITQSPKYLFRKEGQNVTLSCEQNLNHDAMYWYRQDPGQGLRLIYYSQIVNDFQKGDIAEGYSVSREKKESFPLTVTSAQKNPTAFYLCASSIGQGDTGELFFGEGSRLTVL.

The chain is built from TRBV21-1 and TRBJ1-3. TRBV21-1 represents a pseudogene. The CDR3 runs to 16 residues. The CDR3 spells CASSKDAGFPGNTIYF. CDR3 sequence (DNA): TGTGCCAGCAGCAAAGACGCCGGTTTCCCTGGAAACACCATATATTTT.

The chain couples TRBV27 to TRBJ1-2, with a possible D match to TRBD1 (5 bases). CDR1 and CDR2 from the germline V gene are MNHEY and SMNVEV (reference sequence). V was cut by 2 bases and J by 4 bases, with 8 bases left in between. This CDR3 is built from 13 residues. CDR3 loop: CASSLDRAYGYTF. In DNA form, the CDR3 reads TGTGCCAGCAGTTTAGACAGAGCCTATGGCTACACCTTC.

CDR3 coding DNA: TGCGCCAGCAGCGACCTTCAGGGTTCACCCCTCCACTTT. It encodes CASSDLQGSPLHF. The gene calls are TRBV5-1 and TRBJ1-6; D perhaps matches TRBD1 (5 bases). The CDR3 has 13 amino acids. Germline assignment: CDR1 SGHRS and CDR2 YFSETQ. V was clipped by 4 bases and J by 9 bases, with 11 bases between them.

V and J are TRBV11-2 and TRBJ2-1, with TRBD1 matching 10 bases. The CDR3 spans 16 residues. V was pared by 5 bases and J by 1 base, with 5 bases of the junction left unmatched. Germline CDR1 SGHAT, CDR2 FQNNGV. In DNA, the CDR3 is TGTGCCAGCAGCGGACAGGGGGTTGGGTCCTACAATGAGCAGTTCTTC. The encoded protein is CASSGQGVGSYNEQFF.

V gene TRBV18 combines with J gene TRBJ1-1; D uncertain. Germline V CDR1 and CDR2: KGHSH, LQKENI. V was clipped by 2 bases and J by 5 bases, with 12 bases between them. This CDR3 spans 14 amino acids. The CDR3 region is CASSPSKGGTEAFF. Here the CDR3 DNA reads TGTGCCAGCTCACCATCGAAGGGAGGGACTGAAGCTTTCTTT.

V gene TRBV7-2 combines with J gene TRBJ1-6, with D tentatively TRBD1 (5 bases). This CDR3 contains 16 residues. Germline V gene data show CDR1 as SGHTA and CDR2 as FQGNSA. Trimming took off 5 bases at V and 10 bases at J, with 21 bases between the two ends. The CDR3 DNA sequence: TGTGCCAGCAGCCGGGACGTGGGGGGTGCCGGCTCACCCCTCCACTTT. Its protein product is CASSRDVGGAGSPLHF.

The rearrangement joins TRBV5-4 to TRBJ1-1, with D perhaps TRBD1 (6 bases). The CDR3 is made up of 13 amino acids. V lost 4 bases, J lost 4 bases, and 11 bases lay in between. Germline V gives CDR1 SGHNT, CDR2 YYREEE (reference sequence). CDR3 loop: CASSETGFTEAFF. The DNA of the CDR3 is TGTGCCAGCAGCGAAACAGGGTTCACTGAAGCTTTCTTT.

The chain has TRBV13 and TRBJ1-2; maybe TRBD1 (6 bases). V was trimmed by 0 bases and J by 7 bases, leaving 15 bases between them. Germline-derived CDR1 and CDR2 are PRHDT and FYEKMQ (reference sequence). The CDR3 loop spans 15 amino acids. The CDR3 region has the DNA TGTGCCAGCAGCTTAGGCCTTGGACAGCCAGTTGGCTACACCTTC. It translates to CASSLGLGQPVGYTF.